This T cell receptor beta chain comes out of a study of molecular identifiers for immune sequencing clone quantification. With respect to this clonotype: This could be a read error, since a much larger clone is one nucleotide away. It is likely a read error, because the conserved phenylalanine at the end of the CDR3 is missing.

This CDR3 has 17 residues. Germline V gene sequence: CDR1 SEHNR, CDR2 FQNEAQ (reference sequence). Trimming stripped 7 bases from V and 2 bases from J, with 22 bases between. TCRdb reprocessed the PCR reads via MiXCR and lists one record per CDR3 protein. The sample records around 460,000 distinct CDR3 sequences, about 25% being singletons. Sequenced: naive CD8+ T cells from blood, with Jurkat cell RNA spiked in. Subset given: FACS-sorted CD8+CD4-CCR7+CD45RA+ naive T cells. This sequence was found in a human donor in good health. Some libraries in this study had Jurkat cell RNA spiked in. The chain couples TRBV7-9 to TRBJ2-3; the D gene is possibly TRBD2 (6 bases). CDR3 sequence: CASISKGGVQHTDTQYL. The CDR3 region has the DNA TGTGCCAGCATTTCGAAGGGCGGGGTGCAACACACAGATACGCAGTATCTT.